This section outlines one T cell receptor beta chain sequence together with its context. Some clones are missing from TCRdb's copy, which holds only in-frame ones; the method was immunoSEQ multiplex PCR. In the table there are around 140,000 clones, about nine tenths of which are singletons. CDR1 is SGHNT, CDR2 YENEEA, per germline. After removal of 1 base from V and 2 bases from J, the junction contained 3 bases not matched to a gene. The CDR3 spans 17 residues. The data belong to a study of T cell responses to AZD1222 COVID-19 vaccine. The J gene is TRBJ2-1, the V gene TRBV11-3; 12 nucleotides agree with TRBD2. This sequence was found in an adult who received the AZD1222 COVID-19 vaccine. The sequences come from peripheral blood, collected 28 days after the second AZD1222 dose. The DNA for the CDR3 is TGTGCCAGCAGCTTAGCGGCTAGCGGGAGGGCCTACAATGAGCAGTTCTTC. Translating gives CASSLAASGRAYNEQFF.